The entry that follows covers one T cell receptor beta chain sequence. No antigen is known for it. CD8+ T cell subsets were each sorted in triplicate, about 290,000 cells apiece. CD45RO-CCR7+CD27+CD95- cells counted as naive CD8+ T cells. The sample originates from a study of CXCR3-negative and CXCR3-positive naive CD8 T cells. Study-level findings and limits: Relative to CXCR3-negative naive cells, CXCR3-positive naive cells had more hydrophobic TRB CDR3s. The study found that naive CXCR3-negative and CXCR3-positive cells shared TRBV-TRBJ usage, while memory cells differed. For memory CD8+ cells diversity was much lower, but both naive subsets had comparably high diversity.

The TRB libraries of cDNA were built by UMI-labeled 5' RACE. TCRdb re-called the 5' RACE reads and catalogs CDR3 proteins one per entry, DNA excluded. The sample is made up of roughly 140,000 distinct CDR3 sequences, and the top ten hold around 0.3% of it. The CDR3 runs to 12 residues. Sequencing was done on a sample of naive CXCR3+ CD8+ T cells from blood. Subset denoted: CD45RO-CCR7+CD27+CD95- naive CD8+ T cells expressing CXCR3 (TNR3+). The clonotype comes from a human donor in good health. Some clones in this sample may be carry-over from other donors' samples. The rearrangement joins TRBV12-3 or TRBV12-4 to TRBJ1-1; TCRdb's assignment of TRBD1 cannot be checked, as there is no DNA. The CDR3 is CASSPTGSEAFF.